These T cell receptor beta chains were read from a single sample in a study of T-cell memory formation after mild COVID-19. TCRdb called the 5' RACE reads again in MiXCR, with one record for every CDR3 protein. The sample records 250,000 to 350,000 distinct CDR3 sequences, about 17% being singletons. The sequenced sample consisted of PBMCs or a T cell subset sorted from them (not recorded which). The receptors derive from a young man who had mild COVID-19 (a few samples of this study predate the infection). Cell type and time point are not known. Both conserved end residues are part of each CDR3. Each record gives: V gene, D gene, J gene, clone size, CDR3 protein, CDR3 DNA. A D gene is named only where the DNA matches it firmly. A row's size may be missing; if present it is once, few, many or a size class.

TRBV13	TRBD2	TRBJ2-5	many	CASSSWTSEETQYF	TGTGCCAGCAGCTCCTGGACTAGCGAAGAGACCCAGTACTTC
TRBV3-1	TRBD1	TRBJ2-3	few	CASSLRGQGSHTDTQYF	TGTGCCAGCAGCCTTCGGGGACAGGGGTCCCACACAGATACGCAGTATTTT
TRBV5-1	.	TRBJ2-1	.	CASSLPASSYNEQFF	TGCGCCAGCAGCTTGCCAGCGAGCTCCTACAATGAGCAGTTCTTC
TRBV20-1	TRBD1	TRBJ1-4	.	CSANRGEDEKLFF	TGCAGTGCGAACAGGGGAGAGGATGAAAAACTGTTTTTT
TRBV4-1	TRBD2	TRBJ2-1	.	CASSQSASGGPSNEQFF	TGCGCCAGCAGCCAGTCAGCTAGCGGGGGGCCTTCCAATGAGCAGTTCTTC
TRBV4-1	.	TRBJ2-4	.	CASSQWQQTAKNIQYF	TGCGCCAGCAGCCAGTGGCAGCAAACAGCCAAAAACATTCAGTACTTC
TRBV11-1	TRBD1	TRBJ1-1	.	CASSDRVERTEAFF	TGTGCCAGCAGCGACAGGGTGGAAAGGACTGAAGCTTTCTTT
TRBV9	.	TRBJ2-6	few	CASSGDGSGANVLTF	TGTGCCAGCAGCGGGGACGGCTCTGGGGCCAACGTCCTGACTTTC
TRBV19	.	TRBJ2-5	.	CASSSNSIPETQYF	TGTGCCAGTAGTAGCAACTCGATCCCGGAGACCCAGTACTTC
TRBV18	.	TRBJ2-5	many	CASSLIITNQETQYF	TGTGCCAGCTCACTCATAATAACCAACCAAGAGACCCAGTACTTC
TRBV11-2	.	TRBJ2-3	few	CASSLVAPPGDTQYF	TGTGCCAGCAGCTTAGTAGCACCGCCAGGCGATACGCAGTATTTT
TRBV27	.	TRBJ1-6	.	CASSLSLGGGAYNSPLHF	TGTGCCAGCAGTTTATCCCTCGGGGGAGGAGCCTATAATTCACCCCTCCACTTT
TRBV7-2	.	TRBJ2-4	few	CASSNSGNIQYF	TGTGCCAGCAGCAACTCGGGAAACATTCAGTACTTC
TRBV25-1	.	TRBJ2-5	few	CASSDPGQLQETQYF	TGTGCCAGCAGTGATCCGGGACAACTACAAGAGACCCAGTACTTC
TRBV7-3	.	TRBJ1-6	few	CASSLRQSSPLHF	TGTGCCAGCAGCCTGAGACAGTCCTCACCCCTCCACTTT
TRBV21-1	.	TRBJ1-1	.	CARQLKRTEAFF	TGTGCCAGACAACTTAAAAGGACTGAAGCTTTCTTT
TRBV11-3	.	TRBJ2-2	few	CASSFRQADTGELFF	TGTGCCAGCAGCTTCCGACAGGCGGATACCGGGGAGCTGTTTTTT
TRBV9	.	TRBJ1-2	.	CASSADGHGYTF	TGTGCCAGCAGCGCGGACGGACATGGCTACACCTTC
TRBV12-5	TRBD1	TRBJ1-5	.	CASGRTWTGRHQPQHF	TGTGCTAGTGGCCGCACCTGGACAGGGCGCCATCAGCCCCAGCATTTT
TRBV29-1	TRBD1	TRBJ1-1	.	CSVDPGGTEAFF	TGCAGCGTTGACCCAGGGGGCACTGAAGCTTTCTTT
TRBV6-2/TRBV6-3	TRBD1	TRBJ2-3	once	CARPRRWGQGTDTQYF	TGTGCCAGACCTCGGCGGTGGGGACAGGGAACAGATACGCAGTATTTT
TRBV6-2/TRBV6-3	.	TRBJ1-6	.	CASSYSDRRSYNSPLHF	TGTGCCAGCAGTTACTCGGACCGCCGCTCCTATAATTCACCCCTCCACTTT
TRBV7-3	.	TRBJ2-2	.	CASSFSAANTGELFF	TGTGCCAGCAGCTTTTCGGCAGCGAACACCGGGGAGCTGTTTTTT
TRBV27	.	TRBJ2-4	.	CASSQPGEAKNIQYF	TGTGCCAGCAGTCAGCCGGGGGAGGCCAAAAACATTCAGTACTTC
TRBV6-2/TRBV6-3	.	TRBJ2-1	.	CASGWGKTYNEQFF	TGTGCCAGCGGTTGGGGGAAGACCTACAATGAGCAGTTCTTC
TRBV7-9	TRBD2	TRBJ2-5	few	CASSSRSSGVQETQYF	TGTGCCAGCAGCTCGAGGAGTAGCGGGGTACAAGAGACCCAGTACTTC
TRBV6-2/TRBV6-3	.	TRBJ2-2	.	CASSYSPPGELFF	TGTGCCAGCAGTTACTCCCCTCCCGGGGAGCTGTTTTTT
TRBV4-3	TRBD2	TRBJ2-7	.	CASSQLLAGAYEQYF	TGCGCCAGCAGCCAATTACTAGCGGGGGCCTACGAGCAGTACTTC
TRBV7-9	.	TRBJ1-4	.	CASSLSRQGEKLFF	TGTGCCAGCAGCTTATCTCGGCAAGGAGAAAAACTGTTTTTT
TRBV5-1	TRBD2	TRBJ2-3	few	CASSASGQGDTQYF	TGCGCCAGCAGCGCTAGCGGGCAGGGAGATACGCAGTATTTT
TRBV20-1	.	TRBJ1-3	.	CSARASLSGNTIYF	TGCAGTGCTAGAGCCAGCCTCTCTGGAAACACCATATATTTT
TRBV7-8	TRBD1	TRBJ2-3	few	CASSLISGTGPSEATDTQYF	TGTGCCAGCAGCTTGATTTCCGGGACAGGGCCTTCTGAGGCAACAGATACGCAGTATTTT
TRBV2	.	TRBJ1-6	.	CASTYGEGPRNSPLHF	TGTGCCAGCACATACGGCGAGGGGCCAAGAAATTCACCCCTCCACTTT
TRBV25-1	.	TRBJ2-7	few	CASSDWAGDYEQYF	TGTGCCAGCAGTGACTGGGCAGGGGACTACGAGCAGTACTTC
TRBV7-2	TRBD2	TRBJ2-5	.	CASSMTSGGTETQYF	TGTGCCAGCAGCATGACTAGCGGGGGCACGGAGACCCAGTACTTC
TRBV15	.	TRBJ1-5	few	CATSREGFQPQHF	TGTGCCACCAGCAGAGAGGGGTTTCAGCCCCAGCATTTT
TRBV9	TRBD1	TRBJ2-7	.	CASSVKPHGTGMTYEQYF	TGTGCCAGCAGCGTAAAACCCCACGGGACAGGTATGACCTACGAGCAGTACTTC
TRBV5-5	.	TRBJ2-5	few	CASSLGSVFQETQYF	TGTGCCAGCAGCTTGGGTTCAGTCTTCCAAGAGACCCAGTACTTC
TRBV4-2	.	TRBJ2-7	few	CASSQGPRAYEQYF	TGTGCCAGCAGCCAAGGGCCCAGGGCCTACGAGCAGTACTTC
TRBV5-1	TRBD1	TRBJ1-1	few	CASSTRQGGTEAFF	TGCGCCAGCAGCACCCGACAGGGCGGCACTGAAGCTTTCTTT
TRBV2	.	TRBJ1-6	.	CASGSGSSYNSPLHF	TGTGCCAGCGGCTCTGGAAGCTCCTATAATTCACCCCTCCACTTT
TRBV3-1	TRBD1	TRBJ1-6	.	CASSHGTGGNSPLHF	TGTGCCAGCAGCCACGGGACAGGGGGGAATTCACCCCTCCACTTT
TRBV7-3	TRBD2	TRBJ2-2	few	CASSPGGGSTGELFF	TGTGCCAGCAGCCCTGGTGGCGGGAGCACCGGGGAGCTGTTTTTT
TRBV7-2	.	TRBJ2-1	few	CASSYGYDEQFF	TGTGCCAGCAGCTATGGTTATGATGAGCAGTTCTTC
TRBV2	TRBD1	TRBJ2-7	.	CASAQGAYEQYF	TGTGCCAGCGCCCAGGGGGCCTACGAGCAGTACTTC
TRBV7-2	TRBD1	TRBJ1-4	many	CASSLEPRGLDEKLFF	TGTGCCAGCAGCTTAGAGCCCAGGGGGCTGGATGAAAAACTGTTTTTT
TRBV24-1	.	TRBJ2-3	.	CATSPTGDTQYF	TGTGCCACTTCTCCCACCGGGGATACGCAGTATTTT